This is a list of T cell receptor beta chains from one sample in a study of blood T cell repertoires in COVID-19. The protocol was immunoSEQ multiplex PCR, while the TCRdb copy is restricted to in-frame clones and leaves out a portion. There are roughly 400,000 clones in the sample; 75% to 90% occur only once, and around 1.1% lies in the top ten. The sequencing input was PBMCs or T cells enriched from blood (not recorded which). The receptor source for this set is a man younger than 45 who had recovered from COVID-19. Each CDR3 is given with its conserved first and last residue. D genes are given only for firm matches. A row's size may be missing; if present it is once, few, many or a size class.

clone size: NA
J gene: TRBJ2-7
D gene: TRBD2
V gene: TRBV28
CDR3 protein: CASSLDLAGGPEVEQYF
CDR3 DNA: TGTGCCAGCAGTTTAGATCTAGCGGGAGGCCCCGAGGTTGAGCAGTACTTC

clone size: NA
J gene: TRBJ2-1
D gene: TRBD2
V gene: TRBV4-1
CDR3 protein: CASSLTSGVSSYNEQFF
CDR3 DNA: TGCGCCAGCAGCCTTACTAGCGGGGTTAGCTCCTACAATGAGCAGTTCTTC

clone size: NA
J gene: TRBJ2-5
D gene: TRBD1
V gene: TRBV5-1
CDR3 protein: CASSPTGALFQETQYF
CDR3 DNA: TGCGCCAGCAGCCCGACAGGGGCCCTTTTCCAAGAGACCCAGTACTTC

clone size: few
J gene: TRBJ1-2
D gene: NA
V gene: TRBV29-1
CDR3 protein: CSVQGRVKYGYTF
CDR3 DNA: TGCAGCGTTCAGGGCAGAGTAAAGTATGGCTACACCTTC

clone size: NA
J gene: TRBJ2-1
D gene: TRBD2
V gene: TRBV28
CDR3 protein: CASGPREGSPSYNEQFF
CDR3 DNA: TGTGCCAGCGGACCCCGGGAGGGCTCCCCCTCCTACAATGAGCAGTTCTTC

clone size: NA
J gene: TRBJ2-2
D gene: TRBD1
V gene: TRBV4-1
CDR3 protein: CASSLRGTGVTGELFF
CDR3 DNA: TGCGCCAGCAGCCTCCGCGGGACAGGGGTGACCGGGGAGCTGTTTTTT

clone size: NA
J gene: TRBJ2-5
D gene: TRBD1
V gene: TRBV4-1
CDR3 protein: CASSHLGTGGPKTQYF
CDR3 DNA: TGCGCCAGCAGCCACCTAGGGACAGGGGGTCCCAAGACCCAGTACTTC

clone size: NA
J gene: TRBJ2-3
D gene: TRBD1
V gene: TRBV30
CDR3 protein: CAWTGQGYTQYF
CDR3 DNA: TGTGCCTGGACCGGACAGGGATATACGCAGTATTTT

clone size: once
J gene: TRBJ2-2
D gene: NA
V gene: TRBV18
CDR3 protein: CASSPPAGELFF
CDR3 DNA: TGTGCCAGCTCACCTCCAGCCGGGGAGCTGTTTTTT

clone size: NA
J gene: TRBJ1-2
D gene: NA
V gene: TRBV21-1
CDR3 protein: CASSKNRVQGYTF
CDR3 DNA: TGTGCCAGCAGCAAAAACCGGGTGCAGGGCTACACCTTC

clone size: NA
J gene: TRBJ1-4
D gene: NA
V gene: TRBV28
CDR3 protein: CASSYLQGGSEKLFF
CDR3 DNA: TGTGCCAGCAGTTACCTTCAGGGCGGGAGTGAAAAACTGTTTTTT

clone size: NA
J gene: TRBJ2-3
D gene: NA
V gene: TRBV2
CDR3 protein: CASSELSNTQYF
CDR3 DNA: TGTGCCAGCAGTGAATTGAGTAATACGCAGTATTTT

clone size: NA
J gene: TRBJ2-1
D gene: TRBD2
V gene: TRBV6-5
CDR3 protein: CASSYHGTSGSNEQFF
CDR3 DNA: TGTGCCAGCAGTTACCACGGGACTAGCGGGAGCAATGAGCAGTTCTTC

clone size: NA
J gene: TRBJ1-1
D gene: TRBD1
V gene: TRBV13
CDR3 protein: CATKTGMSTEAFF
CDR3 DNA: TGTGCCACCAAGACAGGGATGAGCACTGAAGCTTTCTTT

clone size: NA
J gene: TRBJ1-3
D gene: TRBD1
V gene: TRBV6-4
CDR3 protein: CATGDRSSGNTIYF
CDR3 DNA: TGTGCCACCGGGGACAGGAGCTCTGGAAACACCATATATTTT

clone size: NA
J gene: TRBJ2-7
D gene: TRBD2
V gene: TRBV29-1
CDR3 protein: CSVEEAGGTYEQYF
CDR3 DNA: TGCAGCGTTGAGGAAGCGGGAGGGACCTACGAGCAGTACTTC

clone size: NA
J gene: TRBJ2-7
D gene: TRBD2
V gene: TRBV5-1
CDR3 protein: CASSLEASGRREQYF
CDR3 DNA: TGCGCCAGCAGCTTAGAGGCTAGCGGGAGGAGGGAGCAGTACTTC

clone size: NA
J gene: TRBJ1-1
D gene: NA
V gene: TRBV9
CDR3 protein: CASSVATVKDTEAFF
CDR3 DNA: TGTGCCAGCAGCGTAGCGACAGTGAAGGACACTGAAGCTTTCTTT

clone size: NA
J gene: TRBJ2-3
D gene: TRBD1
V gene: TRBV6-6
CDR3 protein: CASSLTPGQASTDTQYF
CDR3 DNA: TGTGCCAGCAGTCTTACCCCGGGACAGGCAAGCACAGATACGCAGTATTTT

clone size: NA
J gene: TRBJ1-5
D gene: NA
V gene: TRBV15
CDR3 protein: CATREGNQPQHF
CDR3 DNA: TGTGCCACCAGGGAGGGCAATCAGCCCCAGCATTTT

clone size: NA
J gene: TRBJ2-2
D gene: TRBD2
V gene: TRBV7-6
CDR3 protein: CASSLLAGAGTGELFF
CDR3 DNA: TGTGCCAGCAGCCTACTAGCGGGAGCCGGAACCGGGGAGCTGTTTTTT

clone size: NA
J gene: TRBJ1-1
D gene: NA
V gene: TRBV19
CDR3 protein: CASKRGERGTEAFF
CDR3 DNA: TGTGCCAGTAAACGCGGAGAAAGGGGTACTGAAGCTTTCTTT

clone size: NA
J gene: TRBJ2-2
D gene: TRBD1
V gene: TRBV5-1
CDR3 protein: CASSWIGTGGRTGELFF
CDR3 DNA: TGCGCCAGCAGCTGGATTGGGACAGGGGGTCGCACCGGGGAGCTGTTTTTT

clone size: NA
J gene: TRBJ2-1
D gene: NA
V gene: TRBV2
CDR3 protein: CASSEPILKGLDEQFF
CDR3 DNA: TGTGCCAGCAGTGAACCTATACTAAAGGGGCTGGATGAGCAGTTCTTC

clone size: NA
J gene: TRBJ1-1
D gene: NA
V gene: TRBV19
CDR3 protein: CASSIPSRFVNTEAFF
CDR3 DNA: TGTGCCAGTAGTATACCTTCGAGGTTCGTGAACACTGAAGCTTTCTTT

clone size: once
J gene: TRBJ1-3
D gene: NA
V gene: TRBV11-2
CDR3 protein: CASSLGTPGNTIYF
CDR3 DNA: TGTGCCAGCAGCTTAGGCACTCCTGGAAACACCATATATTTT

clone size: once
J gene: TRBJ2-7
D gene: NA
V gene: TRBV28
CDR3 protein: CASSLGAGTSSYEQYF
CDR3 DNA: TGTGCCAGCAGTTTGGGAGCGGGTACGAGCTCCTACGAGCAGTACTTC

clone size: NA
J gene: TRBJ2-1
D gene: NA
V gene: TRBV7-2
CDR3 protein: CASSFPPAEQFF
CDR3 DNA: TGTGCCAGCAGCTTTCCGCCTGCGGAGCAGTTCTTC

clone size: NA
J gene: TRBJ2-7
D gene: NA
V gene: TRBV29-1
CDR3 protein: CSVDVGRYEQYF
CDR3 DNA: TGCAGCGTTGACGTCGGGAGATACGAGCAGTACTTC

clone size: NA
J gene: TRBJ2-3
D gene: NA
V gene: TRBV29-1
CDR3 protein: CSVEDQEGARPGVISDTQYF
CDR3 DNA: TGCAGCGTTGAAGATCAAGAGGGGGCCCGTCCGGGAGTTATATCAGATACGCAGTATTTT

clone size: NA
J gene: TRBJ2-4
D gene: NA
V gene: TRBV6-1
CDR3 protein: CASSELLATKNIQYF
CDR3 DNA: TGTGCCAGCAGTGAGCTACTAGCCACCAAAAACATTCAGTACTTC

clone size: NA
J gene: TRBJ2-5
D gene: NA
V gene: TRBV28
CDR3 protein: CASSASTGLGSQETQYF
CDR3 DNA: TGTGCCAGCAGCGCTTCTACAGGGTTGGGTTCCCAAGAGACCCAGTACTTC

clone size: NA
J gene: TRBJ1-4
D gene: NA
V gene: TRBV15
CDR3 protein: CATSRGQRGEKLFF
CDR3 DNA: TGTGCCACCAGCAGAGGACAACGCGGGGAAAAACTGTTTTTT